This T cell receptor (beta chain) was identified in a study of post-analysis software for immune sequencing data. On the study more broadly: Relapsing-remitting, secondary progressive and progressive-relapsing multiple sclerosis courses were included.

General study points: Significantly decreased normalized Chao1 diversity was recorded for multiple sclerosis patients relative to controls. Pronounced co-clustering by F measure was evident among identically batched samples. Comparison of patients with controls showed about 5 TRBV segments more frequent in patients, TRBV5-6, TRBV5-1 and TRBV20-1 among them.

The germline V and J ends were trimmed by 2 bases and 1 base, with 9 bases remaining between them. From germline, CDR1 is ENHRY and CDR2 SYGVKD. This CDR3 contains 15 residues. Built from TCR beta cDNA, the libraries had unique molecular identifiers in them. T cells, about 0.9 to 11 million of them, yielded 500,000 to 600,000 cDNA molecules. TCRdb reanalysed the PCR reads using MiXCR and keeps one entry per CDR3 protein. The sample records roughly 800,000 distinct CDR3 sequences, 53% being singletons. In regard to this clonotype: The antigen remains undetermined.

This clonotype was sampled from a girl aged 10-17 years with multiple sclerosis. V usage is TRBV10-3 and J usage is TRBJ2-4, with D hard to call. Specimen: blood. CDR3 in DNA: TGTGCCATCAGTGAGATCAAAGTGGCCAAAAACATTCAGTACTTC. It translates to CAISEIKVAKNIQYF.